This entry lists 23 T cell receptor beta chains sequenced from one sample in a study of control samples from healthy donors and cancer patients. Method: immunoSEQ multiplex PCR; TCRdb's copy keeps in-frame clones and lacks some. Of roughly 81,000 clones listed, roughly 88% were seen once; the top ten hold roughly 10%. The sequencing sample was made of PBMCs. The receptor set was obtained from a man aged 60 to 75 with head and neck cancer.

The gene calls are TRBV29-1 and TRBJ1-1; D remains unclear. V was cut by 4 bases and J by 2 bases, with 11 bases left in between. The CDR3 totals 13 residues. Germline V gives CDR1 SQVTM, CDR2 ANQGSEA. The CDR3 coding sequence is TGCAGCGTTGGAGAGGGATCAAACACTGAAGCTTTCTTT. Protein sequence: CSVGEGSNTEAFF.

In this sample, this clone turned up a few times. The CDR3: CASSRGLAGSSTDTQYF. The CDR3 bases are TGTGCCAGCAGCCGGGGACTAGCGGGATCTAGCACAGATACGCAGTATTTT. This rearrangement joins TRBV5-4 to TRBJ2-3; 13 nucleotides match TRBD2. CDR1 is SGHNT, CDR2 YYREEE, per germline (reference sequence). Trimming removed 4 bases from V and 0 bases from J; junction bases left unmatched: 5. The CDR3 is 17 amino acids.

This sequence joins TRBV13 and TRBJ2-5, with D perhaps matching TRBD1 or TRBD2 (6 bases each). Trimming removed 2 bases from V and 1 base from J, with 11 bases in between. Germline CDR1 and CDR2: PRHDT and FYEKMQ (reference sequence). The CDR3 spans 15 residues. CDR3 nucleotide sequence: TGTGCCAGCAGCTTATTCAGGGGACTCCAAGAGACCCAGTACTTC. It encodes CASSLFRGLQETQYF. Full variable domain (missing parts from reference TRBV13 and TRBJ2-5): AAGVIQSPRHLIKEKRETATLKCYPIPRHDTVYWYQQGPGQDPQFLISFYEKMQSDKGSIPDRFSAQQFSDYHSELNMSSLELGDSALYFCASSLFRGLQETQYFGPGTRLLVL.

The chain employs TRBV16 and TRBJ2-7; D might be TRBD1 (5 bases). Between the trimmed V and J ends, which lost 4 bases and 2 bases, there was a span of 9 bases. CDR1 is KGHSY and CDR2 is FQNENV in the germline V gene. The CDR3 spans 13 residues. The chain's CDR3 is CASSPQGTYEQYF. The CDR3 DNA sequence: TGTGCCAGCAGCCCCCAGGGAACCTACGAGCAGTACTTC.

This clone occurred once. This rearrangement joins TRBV18 to TRBJ2-3; 10 bases map to TRBD1. J gave up 4 bases and V 4 bases, and 5 bases lay outside the gene matches. The length of the CDR3 is 15 residues. Germline assignment: CDR1 KGHSH and CDR2 LQKENI. CDR3 loop: CASSLDDRGPDTQYF. For the CDR3, the DNA is TGTGCCAGCTCACTCGACGACAGGGGGCCAGATACGCAGTATTTT. The full variable domain, its missing parts supplied by reference TRBV18 and TRBJ2-3, is NAGVMQNPRHLVRRRGQEARLRCSPMKGHSHVYWYRQLPEEGLKFMVYLQKENIIDESGMPKERFSAEFPKEGPSILRIQQVVRGDSAAYFCASSLDDRGPDTQYFGPGTRLTVL.

In its sample, this clone was seen a few times. The chain links TRBV7-8 to TRBJ1-5, with unresolved D. The CDR3 is 13 amino acids. Trimming took off 2 bases at V and 5 bases at J, with 7 bases between the two ends. Germline CDR1 and CDR2: SGHVS and FQNEAQ. CDR3: CASSLMEDQPQHF. The CDR3 DNA follows: TGTGCCAGCAGCTTAATGGAGGATCAGCCCCAGCATTTT.

The J gene is TRBJ1-5, the V gene TRBV3-1 (or the pseudogene TRBV3-2); no reliable D call. Germline V gene lookup returns CDR1 LGHDT and CDR2 YNNKEL (reference sequence). V lost 0 bases and J 6 bases, leaving 9 bases between the germline ends. The CDR3 totals 14 residues. In DNA form, the CDR3 reads TGTGCCAGCAGCCAAGATATAGGGAGTCAGCCCCAGCATTTT. It specifies CASSQDIGSQPQHF.

The CDR3 protein is CASSSRGGLGTDSEQYF. The CDR3 region has the DNA TGTGCCAGCAGCTCACGTGGGGGGCTGGGGACAGATTCCGAGCAGTACTTC. The chain has TRBV7-9 and TRBJ2-7, with a possible D match to TRBD1 (7 bases). V was trimmed by 4 bases and J by 6 bases, leaving 25 bases between them. The V gene's germline CDR1 is SEHNR and CDR2 FQNEAQ (reference sequence). The CDR3 length is 17 residues.

This chain connects TRBV5-1 to TRBJ2-5; 9 positions agree with TRBD2. Germline values: CDR1 SGHRS, CDR2 YFSETQ. V shed 4 bases and J 3 bases; nucleotides not matched to a gene: 4. The CDR3 totals 14 residues. The CDR3 nucleotides read TGCGCCAGCAGCACCGGGACTAGCAAAGAGACCCAGTACTTC. Its protein product is CASSTGTSKETQYF.

The V call is TRBV24-1, the J call TRBJ2-3; no definite D call. The germline V and J ends were trimmed by 4 bases and 2 bases, with 6 bases remaining between them. Germline lookup yields CDR1 KGHDR and CDR2 SFDVKD. CDR3 length: 13 residues. CDR3 protein: CATSDPNTDTQYF. The CDR3, as DNA: TGTGCCACCAGTGACCCAAACACAGATACGCAGTATTTT.

The rearrangement uses TRBV5-6 and TRBJ1-6, with D possibly TRBD1 on 5 matching bases. V was clipped by 2 bases and J by 14 bases, with 17 bases between them. Germline V gene data show CDR1 as SGHDT and CDR2 as YYEEEE. This CDR3 comprises 14 residues. CDR3 sequence (DNA): TGTGCCAGCAGCTTAACGGGGGTCCGACGGGCCCTCCACTTT. Translated, it gives CASSLTGVRRALHF.

The chain carries TRBV12-3 or TRBV12-4 and TRBJ2-5; unclear D gene. The CDR3 runs 12 residues. V gave up 3 bases and J gave up 3 bases, with 5 bases separating them. CDR3 amino acids: CASSFVEETQYF. The CDR3 DNA reads TGTGCCAGCAGTTTCGTGGAAGAGACCCAGTACTTC.

For the CDR3, the DNA is TGTGCCAGCAGCCAAGCTGCCAGGTACACAGATACGCAGTATTTT. Translation: CASSQAARYTDTQYF. V gene TRBV3-1 (or the pseudogene TRBV3-2) combines with J gene TRBJ2-3; D is unresolved. The CDR3 spans 15 residues. Germline V gene data show CDR1 as LGHDT and CDR2 as YNNKEL (reference sequence). Trimming left V 1 base short and J 2 bases short, with 10 bases between.

The V and J genes are TRBV19 and TRBJ2-7; TRBD1 is a possible D gene (6 bases). The CDR3 totals 17 residues. Germline CDR1 and CDR2: LNHDA and SQIVND (reference sequence). The V end lost 5 bases, the J end lost 2 bases, and 22 bases lay between the germline ends. The CDR3 DNA reads TGTGCCAGTAGTTCCCGTGTTGGGACATTGAGCACCTACGAGCAGTACTTC. The encoded protein is CASSSRVGTLSTYEQYF.

The chain is built from TRBV18 and TRBJ1-5; a weak D match, TRBD1 (5 bases). The V end lost 4 bases, the J end lost 4 bases, and 11 bases lay between the germline ends. CDR3 length equals 14 residues. The V gene's germline CDR1 is KGHSH and CDR2 LQKENI. As DNA, the CDR3 is TGTGCCAGCTCACAAGCTGGGGGGAATCAGCCCCAGCATTTT. This gives the protein CASSQAGGNQPQHF.

The rearrangement joins TRBV3-1 (or the pseudogene TRBV3-2) to TRBJ2-3, with 8 bases matching TRBD2. The CDR3 length is 15 residues. Trimming took 1 base from V and 6 from J; bases not matched to a gene: 6. Germline V gene data show CDR1 as LGHDT and CDR2 as YNNKEL (reference sequence). In DNA form, the CDR3 reads TGTGCCAGCAGCCAAGTTAGCGGGACTATCGATACGCAGTATTTT. Residues: CASSQVSGTIDTQYF.

The chain couples TRBV19 to TRBJ1-3, with D hard to call. Trimming took 3 bases from V and 0 from J, leaving 6 bases between them. Germline V CDR1 and CDR2: LNHDA, SQIVND (reference sequence). CDR3 length: 14 residues. The DNA of the CDR3 is TGTGCCAGTAGTATGGACTTCTCTGGAAACACCATATATTTT. It translates to CASSMDFSGNTIYF.

The chain is built from TRBV18 and TRBJ1-1; D gene ambiguous. The CDR3 runs 14 residues. With 3 bases removed from V and 1 base from J, the gap between germline ends came to 9 bases. Germline CDR1 reads KGHSH; CDR2 reads LQKENI. In DNA form, the CDR3 reads TGTGCCAGCTCACCCACTTCGACGAACACTGAAGCTTTCTTT. It specifies CASSPTSTNTEAFF.

The J gene is TRBJ1-6, the V gene TRBV5-4; D not certain. Trimming took off 4 bases at V and 0 bases at J, with 14 bases between the two ends. The CDR3 is 17 residues long. The germline CDR1 and CDR2 sequences are SGHNT and YYREEE (reference sequence). The DNA of the CDR3 is TGTGCCAGCAGCCCCCGAGACTCGAGCTCCTATAATTCACCCCTCCACTTT. It codes for CASSPRDSSSYNSPLHF. Complete variable domain (other parts from reference TRBV5-4 and TRBJ1-6): ETGVTQSPTHLIKTRGQQVTLRCSSQSGHNTVSWYQQALGQGPQFIFQYYREEENGRGNFPPRFSGLQFPNYSSELNVNALELDDSALYLCASSPRDSSSYNSPLHFGNGTRLTVT.

The rearrangement joins TRBV12-5 to TRBJ1-1; a possible D gene is TRBD1 (5 bases). The CDR3 covers 12 residues. V lost 5 bases to trimming and J lost 11 bases, with 15 bases between them. Germline V gives CDR1 LGHNT, CDR2 FRNRAP. The CDR3 DNA sequence: TGTGCTAGTGGTCGGGGGACGGTTGGGGCTTTCTTT. Its protein product is CASGRGTVGAFF.

The gene calls are TRBV6-4 and TRBJ2-3; 7 bases line up with TRBD2. The CDR3 has 15 residues. CDR1 and CDR2 (germline): MRHNA, SNTAGT. V trimming: 3 bases; J trimming: 4 bases; junction bases outside the gene matches: 7. The CDR3 sequence is CASSESRGGADTQYF. The CDR3 DNA sequence: TGTGCCAGCAGTGAATCGAGGGGAGGGGCAGATACGCAGTATTTT.

The V gene is TRBV27, the J gene TRBJ2-2, with 12 nucleotides matching TRBD1. CDR1 and CDR2 from the germline V gene are MNHEY and SMNVEV (reference sequence). V lost 6 bases, J lost 5 bases, and 22 bases stayed unmatched. There are 21 residues in the CDR3. DNA of the CDR3: TGTGCCAGCAGCATCCGGGACAGGGGGCGTGGGACTAGTAGGTGGACCGGGGAGCTGTTTTTT. Protein: CASSIRDRGRGTSRWTGELFF.

The genes are TRBV7-6 and TRBJ2-7; 12 nucleotides line up with TRBD2. The V gene's germline CDR1 is SGHVS and CDR2 FNYEAQ. Trimming cost V 2 bases and J 1 base; bases outside gene matches: 6. CDR3 length: 17 residues. CDR3 residues: CASSLTRTSGDSYEQYF. The CDR3 coding sequence is TGTGCCAGCAGCTTAACTCGGACTAGCGGGGATTCCTACGAGCAGTACTTC.